These T cell receptor beta chains were read from a single sample in a study of blood T cell repertoires in COVID-19. TCRdb keeps only in-frame clones here, not all; method: immunoSEQ multiplex PCR. The sample consists of 250,000 to 350,000 clones, around 90% of them appearing once. The sequenced sample consisted of PBMCs or T cells enriched from blood (not recorded which). Every receptor here comes from a woman in her 30s who had recovered from COVID-19. The CDR3 runs from the conserved cysteine through the conserved F or W. The D gene is left open where the match is weak. Clone size is not always given. Where it is, it says once, few, many or a class for expanded clones.

NA	14	TRBV19	TRBD2	TRBJ2-7	CATSPSGSVYEQYF	TGTGCCACCTCTCCTAGCGGGAGTGTCTACGAGCAGTACTTC
few	15	TRBV7-8	NA	TRBJ1-5	CASSLVWGSNQPQHF	TGTGCCAGCAGCCTTGTATGGGGCAGCAATCAGCCCCAGCATTTT
NA	13	TRBV19	NA	TRBJ1-5	CASSIQEGQPQHF	TGTGCCAGTAGTATCCAGGAGGGTCAGCCCCAGCATTTT
NA	11	TRBV6-6	NA	TRBJ1-1	CASSYAHEAFF	TGTGCCAGCAGTTACGCCCACGAGGCTTTCTTT
NA	16	TRBV7-3	TRBD1	TRBJ2-5	CASSSGGTGVRETQYF	TGTGCCAGCAGCTCCGGGGGGACAGGGGTACGAGAGACCCAGTACTTC
NA	20	TRBV6-2/TRBV6-3	NA	TRBJ1-1	CASSYRTGTSLWGMNTEAFF	TGTGCCAGCAGTTATCGGACCGGGACATCCCTCTGGGGGATGAACACTGAAGCTTTCTTT
NA	15	TRBV18	TRBD2	TRBJ2-1	CASALAGESYNEQFF	TGTGCCAGCGCACTGGCGGGAGAGTCGTACAATGAGCAGTTCTTC
NA	15	TRBV19	NA	TRBJ1-4	CASSSKRDTYEKLFF	TGTGCCAGTAGTAGCAAGCGGGACACTTATGAAAAACTGTTTTTT
NA	13	TRBV19	NA	TRBJ1-5	CASSIDTNQPQHF	TGTGCCAGTAGTATAGATACTAATCAGCCCCAGCATTTT
NA	15	TRBV18	NA	TRBJ1-4	CASSRSSGANEKLFF	TGTGCCAGCTCACGGAGCTCGGGGGCTAATGAAAAACTGTTTTTT
NA	16	TRBV7-9	TRBD2	TRBJ2-1	CASSSTTSGIYNEQFF	TGTGCCAGCAGCTCGACGACTAGCGGGATATACAATGAGCAGTTCTTC
NA	14	TRBV28	NA	TRBJ1-2	CASSRDSEYHGYIF	TGTGCCAGCAGCCGGGACTCAGAATACCATGGCTACATCTTC
NA	13	TRBV6-5	NA	TRBJ2-5	CASSFRTQETQYF	TGTGCCAGCAGTTTCCGGACTCAAGAGACCCAGTACTTC
NA	19	TRBV9	TRBD2	TRBJ2-2	CASSVVDVSSGRDTGELFF	TGTGCCAGCAGCGTAGTCGACGTTAGTAGCGGGAGGGACACCGGGGAGCTGTTTTTT
once	17	TRBV15	TRBD1	TRBJ1-6	CATSRLTGGLNNSPLHF	TGTGCCACCAGCAGGCTAACAGGGGGCCTCAATAATTCACCCCTCCACTTT
NA	15	TRBV6-5	TRBD1	TRBJ1-2	CASIQQGGGFYGYTF	TGTGCCAGCATCCAACAGGGGGGGGGTTTCTATGGCTACACCTTC
NA	13	TRBV28	NA	TRBJ1-3	CASSFLLGNTIYF	TGTGCCAGCAGTTTTTTGTTAGGAAACACCATATATTTT
NA	16	TRBV7-3	NA	TRBJ2-2	CASSLSLAKNTGELFF	TGTGCCAGCAGCTTATCACTAGCTAAGAACACCGGGGAGCTGTTTTTT
NA	15	TRBV24-1	NA	TRBJ2-6	CATSGRGPGANVLTF	TGTGCCACCAGTGGGAGGGGGCCTGGGGCCAACGTCCTGACTTTC
NA	14	TRBV6-5	TRBD1	TRBJ2-7	CASSLGQGIYEQYF	TGTGCCAGCAGCCTCGGACAGGGGATCTACGAGCAGTACTTC
NA	17	TRBV7-2	TRBD2	TRBJ2-1	CASTPPGLAVAYNEQFF	TGTGCCAGCACCCCTCCGGGACTAGCGGTCGCCTACAATGAGCAGTTCTTC
NA	13	TRBV14	NA	TRBJ2-7	CASSQVRGGEQYF	TGTGCCAGCAGCCAAGTAAGAGGGGGAGAGCAGTACTTC
NA	13	TRBV7-9	NA	TRBJ1-1	CASTLVMNTEAFF	TGTGCCAGCACCCTTGTAATGAACACTGAAGCTTTCTTT
NA	15	TRBV7-2	TRBD2	TRBJ2-3	CASSLGLAGIDTQYF	TGTGCCAGCAGCTTAGGCCTAGCGGGCATAGATACGCAGTATTTT
NA	13	TRBV7-6	TRBD1	TRBJ2-7	CASSPGTVNEQYF	TGTGCCAGCAGCCCCGGGACAGTAAACGAGCAGTACTTC
few	15	TRBV28	NA	TRBJ2-7	CASRKPTRSPYEQYF	TGTGCCAGCAGGAAACCTACTAGGAGTCCCTACGAGCAGTACTTC
NA	15	TRBV27	NA	TRBJ2-6	CASSPHLPGANVLTF	TGTGCCAGCAGCCCACACCTTCCGGGGGCCAACGTCCTGACTTTC
NA	18	TRBV10-3	NA	TRBJ2-3	CAISYGAATAAGTDTQYF	TGTGCCATCAGCTACGGAGCAGCGACCGCAGCCGGCACAGATACGCAGTATTTT
NA	14	TRBV28	NA	TRBJ2-5	CASSSTGFQETQYF	TGTGCCAGCAGTTCGACAGGTTTCCAAGAGACCCAGTACTTC
once	15	TRBV5-1	NA	TRBJ2-3	CASSPGTPSTDTQYF	TGCGCCAGCAGCCCGGGGACACCCAGCACAGATACGCAGTATTTT
once	12	TRBV9	NA	TRBJ2-3	CASSVQGDTQYF	TGTGCCAGCAGCGTCCAGGGGGATACGCAGTATTTT
NA	16	TRBV6-6	NA	TRBJ1-3	CASGLSGVLSGNTIYF	TGTGCCAGCGGTCTGTCGGGGGTGCTCTCTGGAAACACCATATATTTT
few	13	TRBV7-2	NA	TRBJ1-1	CASSWGQNTEAFF	TGTGCCAGCAGCTGGGGACAGAACACTGAAGCTTTCTTT
NA	14	TRBV28	TRBD2	TRBJ2-7	CASSLKREVYEQYF	TGTGCCAGCAGTTTAAAGCGGGAGGTCTACGAGCAGTACTTC
few	20	TRBV19	NA	TRBJ1-4	CASNNRLIGLRDSVNEKLFF	TGTGCCAGTAACAACCGGCTTATAGGACTCCGCGATTCTGTTAATGAAAAACTGTTTTTT
NA	16	TRBV28	TRBD1	TRBJ1-6	CASSVIRGQAVSPLHF	TGTGCCAGCAGTGTCATTAGGGGGCAGGCGGTTTCACCCCTCCACTTT
NA	15	TRBV6-5	TRBD1	TRBJ2-1	CASSYSTGIYNEQFF	TGTGCCAGCAGTTACTCGACAGGGATCTACAATGAGCAGTTCTTC
NA	15	TRBV6-1	TRBD2	TRBJ2-3	CASSELAGVAYTQYF	TGTGCCAGCAGTGAACTTGCGGGAGTGGCATATACGCAGTATTTT
NA	14	TRBV19	TRBD2	TRBJ2-1	CASHLAGEANEQFF	TGTGCCAGCCACCTAGCGGGAGAGGCGAATGAGCAGTTCTTC
many	14	TRBV18	TRBD2	TRBJ2-3	CATRAAGGPDTQYF	TGTGCCACCCGGGCAGCGGGAGGGCCGGATACGCAGTATTTT
NA	15	TRBV28	NA	TRBJ2-1	CASSLGVRRLTEQFF	TGTGCCAGCAGTTTAGGAGTAAGGAGGTTAACTGAGCAGTTCTTC
NA	15	TRBV5-6	NA	TRBJ2-4	CASSFTGTAKNIQYF	TGTGCCAGCAGCTTCACAGGGACAGCCAAAAACATTCAGTACTTC
NA	13	TRBV28	NA	TRBJ2-5	CASTLANQETQYF	TGTGCCAGCACCCTAGCAAACCAAGAGACCCAGTACTTC
NA	14	TRBV5-1	NA	TRBJ2-1	CASSLGGRVNEQFF	TGCGCCAGCAGCTTGGGTGGCAGGGTGAATGAGCAGTTCTTC
NA	18	TRBV7-9	TRBD2	TRBJ2-1	CASSLGTSGSGGYNEQFF	TGTGCCAGCAGCTTAGGGACTAGCGGGAGTGGAGGGTATAATGAGCAGTTCTTC
once	14	TRBV28	NA	TRBJ2-5	CASRRPQGRETQYF	TGTGCCAGCAGGCGCCCACAGGGACGCGAGACCCAGTACTTC
NA	14	TRBV2	NA	TRBJ2-2	CASSAARYTGELFF	TGTGCCAGCAGTGCAGCCCGGTACACCGGGGAGCTGTTTTTT
NA	19	TRBV5-1	NA	TRBJ2-2	CASSLELYRGQSNTGELFF	TGCGCCAGCAGCTTGGAATTGTATCGCGGTCAGTCGAACACCGGGGAGCTGTTTTTT